The subject of this entry is one T cell receptor beta chain. Its target is unknown. This specimen belongs to a study of post-analysis software for immune sequencing data. Study-wide findings and caveats: Clustering by F measure revealed strong co-clustering among samples prepared together in one batch. Patients with multiple sclerosis recorded significantly lower normalized Chao1 diversity than controls, the study found. Roughly 5 TRBV segments, TRBV5-6, TRBV5-1 and TRBV20-1 among them, were found more frequent in patients than controls.

The TCR beta cDNA libraries carried unique molecular identifiers. T cells numbering roughly 0.9 to 10 million yielded cDNA molecules that totaled some 500,000. From the PCR reads, TCRdb called clonotypes with MiXCR, one entry per CDR3 protein. There are over 700,000 distinct CDR3 sequences in the sample; less than 35% occur only once, and approximately 0.6% lies in the top ten. J gave up 10 bases and V 5 bases, and 18 bases lay outside the gene matches. Germline V gene sequence: CDR1 SEHNR, CDR2 FQNEAQ (reference sequence). The CDR3 loop spans 17 amino acids. J is TRBJ2-1 and V is TRBV7-9, with TRBD2 identical over 9 bases. Material: blood. The sequence was obtained from a girl aged 5 to 17 with multiple sclerosis. The CDR3 bases are TGTGCCAGCAGCCTAGGGACTAGCAGTCGGGAGAACGCGGAGCAGTTCTTC. Residues: CASSLGTSSRENAEQFF.